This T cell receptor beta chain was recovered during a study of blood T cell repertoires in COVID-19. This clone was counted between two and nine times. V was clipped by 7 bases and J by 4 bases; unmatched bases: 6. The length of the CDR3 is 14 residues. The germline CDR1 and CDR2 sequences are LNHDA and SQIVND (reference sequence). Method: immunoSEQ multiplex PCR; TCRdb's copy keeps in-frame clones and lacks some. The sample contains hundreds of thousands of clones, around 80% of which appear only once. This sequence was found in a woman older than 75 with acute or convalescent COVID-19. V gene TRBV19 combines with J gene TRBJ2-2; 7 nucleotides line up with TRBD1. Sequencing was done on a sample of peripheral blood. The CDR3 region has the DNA TGTGCCAGTATGACAGGGTGGGGCACCGGGGAGCTGTTTTTT. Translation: CASMTGWGTGELFF.